Detailed here is one TCR beta chain. This clonotype was counted once. No antigen is known for it. No base quality values were provided; no much bigger clone lies one nucleotide off. One read represents weak support. This entry is derived from a study of CD8 T cells in Susac syndrome (dated by TCRdb to about 2019). Regarding the complete study: Whether CD8+ T cell activation and differentiation in Susac syndrome was antigen driven was tested using repertoire sequencing. Clonality of the CD8+ T cell repertoire was compared between more than 9 healthy donors, roughly 14 Susac syndrome patients and roughly 16 multiple sclerosis patients. Results the study describes overall, beyond this receptor: The study acknowledged that relatively few individuals were included in the TCR sequencing and HLA analysis.

RNA was extracted using the RNeasy kit, and about 0.45 to 1 ug of the RNA was reverse transcribed with random hexamers. TCR beta CDR3 regions were amplified with the immunoSEQ multiplex PCR assay covering 54 Vbeta and 13 Jbeta segments. PCR amplification bias was corrected by using a synthetic template baseline for primer optimization and computational correction. The source study handled its data this way. Only productive sequences were kept, with reads annotated to V, D and J genes according to IMGT and analyzed in immunoSEQ Analyzer. Clonality was calculated as one minus the Shannon entropy normalized by log2 of the number of productive unique sequences. For each patient and control, public and private clones were evaluated among the 100 most prevalent clones. Clones were defined as Susac-specific when absent from the healthy and MS cohorts, from fewer than 1,200 published viral clones and from other ImmuneACCESS disease sequences. Using fastp at Q25 and MiXCR, TCRdb reprocessed the public reads and kept productive beta chains. Every distinct CDR3 protein forms one entry, paired with its most common genes and DNA. What appears here as the V and J calls and clone size reflects TCRdb's work, not the paper's. Within this sample are more than 150,000 distinct CDR3 sequences, with 95% to 96% of them counted one time only. The top ten clonotypes cover under 0.15% of the sample.

The V and J ends are trimmed by 1 base and 3 bases, leaving 7 bases between them. Looking up the germline V gene (reference sequence) yields CDR1 LGHDT and CDR2 YNNKEL. The CDR3 holds 13 amino acids from the cysteine to the phenylalanine. Only the CDR3 DNA is retained, 39 bases long and in frame from the first base. High-throughput TCR beta sequencing profiled peripheral blood CD8+ and CD4+ T cells from healthy donors, Susac syndrome patients and multiple sclerosis patients. Multiple sclerosis controls were treatment-naive patients with stable or active relapsing-remitting disease fulfilling revised McDonald criteria. Bulk CD8+ and CD4+ T cells were purified by magnetic negative isolation, whereas CD8+ TEMRA cells were enriched by FACS. Blood was collected in EDTA tubes and processed within 24 hours, with PBMCs isolated through density gradient centrifugation. PBMCs intended for TCR sequencing were cryopreserved in liquid nitrogen and were subsequently thawed in a 37 degrees C water bath. The sorted or isolated CD4+, CD8+ and CD8+ TEMRA cells reached a purity of at least 90%.

The sequencing input was CD8+ T cells from PBMCs. This sequence was found in a human donor with multiple sclerosis. The V gene is TRBV3-1 and the J gene is TRBJ2-7; the D gene lacks a confident call. The CDR3 region has the sequence CASSQVNLYEQYF. Here is the DNA: TGTGCCAGCAGCCAAGTGAACCTCTACGAGCAGTACTTC.